This T cell receptor (beta chain) was recovered during a study of T cells in Graves' hyperthyroidism and ophthalmopathy (dated by TCRdb to the late 2010s). For the wider study: Peripheral blood samples were taken at initial diagnosis, before any treatment was given. To identify TCR V-J signatures that set the groups apart, the researchers used a discovery cohort of 100 patients, made up of fewer than 50 with Graves' ophthalmopathy and about 60 with stable Graves' hyperthyroidism. An independent validation cohort of under 20 hyperthyroidism patients and 15 or so patients who later progressed to ophthalmopathy tested prospective prediction of ophthalmopathy. The roughly 100 discovery patients were randomly split 7:3 into training and test sets. In addition, the study compared T-cell repertoires in thyroid tissue and in blood from six Graves' hyperthyroidism patients. After sampling, hyperthyroidism patients received methimazole starting at 30 mg daily, and ophthalmopathy patients received high-dose intravenous methylprednisolone. TCR Vbeta CDR3 sequencing of 140 or so peripheral blood samples (43 ophthalmopathy, over 70 hyperthyroidism and roughly 17 progressor patients) is reported in the paper. Broader findings and caveats from the paper: In validation, progression to ophthalmopathy was predicted by the model with 55% to 71% sensitivity and roughly 72% specificity, a median of approximately 6.5 months before onset. No statistical method was used to fix the sample size in advance, and group allocation was not hidden from the investigators. Blood samples also contained most of the expanded thyroid clonotypes (frequency above 0.001), which suggests that blood repertoires may reflect thyroid immune responses. Ophthalmopathy was separated from stable hyperthyroidism by a 13 V-J signature model, with 85% to 90% sensitivity and 81% to 83% specificity obtained in cross-validation and 80%/75% obtained in testing.

After removal of 8 bases from V and 0 bases from J, the junction retains 7 bases not matched to a gene. From its cysteine to its phenylalanine, the CDR3 spans 15 amino acids. Here the CDR3 DNA is all that survives: 45 bases in frame from base 1. CDR1 MNHEY and CDR2 SMNVEV were looked up in the germline V gene (reference sequence). The hyperthyroidism patients were between 18 and 65 years old and newly diagnosed, with a disease duration of less than 2 months. Any patient with an uncontrolled infection, another autoimmune disease, pregnancy or lactation was excluded. Diagnoses relied on clinical symptoms, serum thyroxine and TRAb, thyroid ultrasound and orbital computed tomography. Blood from progressor patients was collected at the time of first diagnosis with hyperthyroidism, before any ophthalmopathy symptoms had appeared. PBMCs were isolated from 7.5 to 10 ml of fresh peripheral blood by Ficoll-Paque density gradient centrifugation. Patients classed as progressors first received a Graves' hyperthyroidism diagnosis and then went on to develop ophthalmopathy during follow-up. Total RNA was extracted with Trizol reagent, and quality was checked on an Agilent 2100 Bioanalyzer.

The table lists this clonotype with many counts. Which antigen it targets is not known. No base qualities exist here, and no much larger clone lies one base off it. The TCR beta CDR3 regions were amplified from the RNA transcripts. The first round of RT-PCR for the TCR CDR3 was performed with the HTBI primer set and the Qiagen OneStep RT-PCR kit. A second multiplex PCR round built the libraries, followed by size selection and purification. The libraries were sequenced on an Illumina HiSeq2000 using paired-end 100 bp reads. Per the source publication's procedure: SOAPnuke was used to process the raw data, removing reads that contained adapters or uncalled bases, had a mean Phred below 15, or lacked an exact match to the constant primer or identifier. COPE v1.2.5 was used to merge the high-quality paired reads, and each unique nucleotide sequence was defined as a clonotype. Clonotypes were aligned to IMGT TRBV, TRBD and TRBJ reference segments using MiTCR v1.1. The analysis was restricted to V-J combinations with a frequency above 0.0001, which together covered 99.2% of the repertoires. A TCS score was defined as the ratio of F50 (clonal expansion) to E x V (chaos), with BLOSUM62-based TCRdist applied between CDR3 peptides within each V-J. Welch's t-statistics and random forest reduced roughly 530 V-J features to fewer than 15, which were used in a naive Bayes classifier (R e1071). The public reads were run again by TCRdb, first through fastp at Q25 and then through MiXCR, and only productive beta chains were kept. All rows with the same CDR3 protein become a single entry with the most common DNA and genes. Here the V and J calls rest on TCRdb's processing, not on the authors' analysis. The sample table lists roughly 500,000 distinct CDR3 sequences, roughly 14% of them with a count of one. The ten largest make up more than 4.5% of the sample.

This TCR was recovered from a woman between 25 and 40 years old with Graves' hyperthyroidism that later progressed to Graves' ophthalmopathy. Recombination connected TRBV27 to TRBJ2-3, with TRBD2 matching 8 junction bases. Input material: blood. The CDR3 reads as follows: CASGLPSGSTDTQYF. The nucleotides read TGTGCCAGCGGCCTCCCTAGCGGGAGCACAGATACGCAGTATTTT.